One T cell receptor beta chain is described in this entry. The V gene lost 0 bases and the J gene lost 3 bases, with 6 bases spanning the gap. From germline, CDR1 is LNHNV and CDR2 YYDKDF (reference sequence). CDR3 length: 13 residues. This specimen comes from a study of control samples from healthy donors and cancer patients. This table comes from immunoSEQ multiplex PCR, and its TCRdb copy is limited to in-frame clones, with some not included. The sample carries around 22,000 clones, approximately 85% recorded once. This chain uses TRBV15 with TRBJ2-7, with a possible D match to TRBD1 (5 bases). The origin of this receptor is a man aged 55 to 69 with head and neck cancer. Sequenced input: PBMCs. The CDR3 is CATSRDQGYEQYF. In DNA, the CDR3 is TGTGCCACCAGCAGAGATCAGGGCTACGAGCAGTACTTC. Filled out from reference TRBV15 and TRBJ2-7, the complete variable domain reads DAMVIQNPRYQVTQFGKPVTLSCSQTLNHNVMYWYQQKSSQAPKLLFHYYDKDFNNEADTPDNFQSRRPNTSFCFLDIRSPGLGDTAMYLCATSRDQGYEQYFGPGTRLTVT.